This TCR beta chain appears in the sequencing data of a study of blood T cell repertoires in COVID-19. The overall study: Both acute and convalescent COVID-19 samples were obtained from the United States, Italy and Spain.

The repertoire was sequenced with immunoSEQ multiplex PCR; TCRdb's copy has only in-frame clones and lacks some. The sample yields some 150,000 clones, 80% to 90% seen once. Sequenced sample: peripheral blood. This receptor was obtained from a woman in her sixties or seventies with active COVID-19.

The DNA of the CDR3 is TGTGCCAGCTCACCGGGGCGAACTGAAGCTTTCTTT. Amino acid sequence: CASSPGRTEAFF. The chain carries TRBV18 and TRBJ1-1; D perhaps matches TRBD1 (5 bases). Trimming pared 3 bases from V and 5 bases from J, leaving 7 bases between. This CDR3 comprises 12 residues. CDR1 and CDR2 (germline): KGHSH, LQKENI. The complete variable domain, with remaining parts taken from reference TRBV18 and TRBJ1-1, reads NAGVMQNPRHLVRRRGQEARLRCSPMKGHSHVYWYRQLPEEGLKFMVYLQKENIIDESGMPKERFSAEFPKEGPSILRIQQVVRGDSAAYFCASSPGRTEAFFGQGTRLTVV.